One sample yielded the 30 T cell receptor beta chains listed below, sequenced in a study of T cell responses to AZD1222 COVID-19 vaccine. The assay was immunoSEQ multiplex PCR, and TCRdb's table has in-frame clones only and misses some. The data contain approximately 80,000 clones, less than 95% of them singletons. This sample comprised peripheral blood, obtained 28 days after the second AZD1222 dose. The receptor set was obtained from an adult who received the AZD1222 COVID-19 vaccine.

This clone was recorded once. The chain couples TRBV6-5 to TRBJ2-4; 10 nucleotides agree with TRBD2. The ends lost 7 bases at V and 6 bases at J; junction bases unmatched: 9. The CDR3 is 15 residues long. Germline CDR1 reads MNHEY; CDR2 reads SVGAGI. CDR3 sequence reads: CASNSLAGDRNIQYF. As DNA, the CDR3 is TGTGCCAGCAATTCTCTAGCGGGAGATAGAAACATTCAGTACTTC.

The chain recombines TRBV6-5 with TRBJ1-6; TRBD1 matches 7 bases. V lost 6 bases and J lost 9; bases outside the gene matches: 11. Germline CDR1 and CDR2: MNHEY and SVGAGI. The CDR3 is 15 amino acids. CDR3 nucleotides: TGTGCCAGCAGGTATTCCCGGGACAGTATTTCACCCCTCCACTTT. Its translation is CASRYSRDSISPLHF.

The chain couples TRBV11-2 to TRBJ1-2; no reliable D call. The CDR3 sequence is 13 residues long. Germline V gene data show CDR1 as SGHAT and CDR2 as FQNNGV. V gave up 1 base and J gave up 4 bases, with 7 bases separating them. The CDR3 region has the DNA TGTGCCAGCAGCTTAGGGAGTATCTATGGCTACACCTTC. It encodes CASSLGSIYGYTF.

The rearrangement uses TRBV7-8 and TRBJ2-5; 8 bases map to TRBD2. Unmatched junction bases numbered 15, after V lost 6 bases and J lost 0 bases. This CDR3 region has 18 residues. CDR1 is SGHVS and CDR2 is FQNEAQ in the germline V gene. The CDR3, as DNA: TGTGCCAGCAGACACTGGGGTACTAGCGGAGCGTACCAAGAGACCCAGTACTTC. Translation gives CASRHWGTSGAYQETQYF.

The gene calls are TRBV19 and TRBJ2-3; possible D gene TRBD2, 7 bases. CDR3 length: 13 amino acids. Germline V gene data show CDR1 as LNHDA and CDR2 as SQIVND (reference sequence). V shed 6 bases and J shed 4 bases, with 11 bases lying between them. The CDR3 bases are TGTGCCAGTAGAGGGGGAGGGGCAGATACGCAGTATTTT. This encodes CASRGGGADTQYF.

This clone was detected once. The gene calls are TRBV7-8 and TRBJ1-1, with D tentatively TRBD1 (6 bases). The V end lost 10 bases, the J end lost 5 bases, and 20 bases lay between the germline ends. The CDR3 contains 14 residues. Germline values: CDR1 SGHVS, CDR2 FQNEAQ. CDR3 sequence (DNA): TGTGCCACCCAACCCTCAACAGGGACTACTGAAGCTTTCTTT. Protein sequence: CATQPSTGTTEAFF.

The chain combines TRBV3-1 (or the pseudogene TRBV3-2) with TRBJ2-1; 10 bases are shared with TRBD2. CDR3 size: 17 residues. Germline-derived CDR1 and CDR2 are LGHDT and YNNKEL (reference sequence). Unmatched junction bases numbered 14, after V lost 4 bases and J lost 8 bases. CDR3 DNA sequence: TGTGCCAGCAGCCTTATCGGCAGCGGGGGGGCCGGAGATGAGCAGTTCTTC. The encoded protein is CASSLIGSGGAGDEQFF.

The gene calls are TRBV28 and TRBJ2-7, with TRBD1 as a possible D gene (5 bases). This CDR3 spans 12 amino acids. Per the germline V gene, CDR1 is MDHEN and CDR2 is SYDVKM. Trimming pared 2 bases from V and 3 bases from J, leaving 5 bases between. The CDR3 nucleotides are TGTGCCAGCAGTTTAGGACACTACGAGCAGTACTTC. It yields the protein CASSLGHYEQYF. Using reference TRBV28 and TRBJ2-7 for the parts outside the CDR3, the full variable domain is DVKVTQSSRYLVKRTGEKVFLECVQDMDHENMFWYRQDPGLGLRLIYFSYDVKMKEKGDIPEGYSVSREKKERFSLILESASTNQTSMYLCASSLGHYEQYFGPGTRLTVT.

V gene TRBV13 combines with J gene TRBJ2-2, with a weak D call TRBD1 (5 bases). V shed 5 bases and J shed 1 base, with 5 bases lying between them. Germline CDR1 and CDR2: PRHDT and FYEKMQ (reference sequence). CDR3 length: 13 amino acids. The CDR3 here is CASSDRNTGELFF. CDR3 nucleotide sequence: TGTGCCAGCAGCGACAGGAACACCGGGGAGCTGTTTTTT. The full variable domain, with the rest looked up from reference TRBV13 and TRBJ2-2, is AAGVIQSPRHLIKEKRETATLKCYPIPRHDTVYWYQQGPGQDPQFLISFYEKMQSDKGSIPDRFSAQQFSDYHSELNMSSLELGDSALYFCASSDRNTGELFFGEGSRLTVL.

The chain joins TRBV10-3 to TRBJ2-7, with 11 bases fitting TRBD1. The length of the CDR3 is 14 residues. The trim removed 6 bases at V and 5 bases at J, leaving 6 bases unmatched. CDR1 ENHRY and CDR2 SYGVKD come from the germline V gene. This CDR3 reads CAIRAGQGANEQYF. CDR3 sequence (DNA): TGTGCCATCAGGGCCGGACAGGGGGCCAACGAGCAGTACTTC.

V usage is TRBV5-1 and J usage is TRBJ2-1, with TRBD1 as a possible D gene (6 bases). V lost 7 bases and J lost 3, with 11 bases in between. Germline CDR1 SGHRS, CDR2 YFSETQ. This CDR3 contains 13 residues. The CDR3: CASGIGGYNEQFF. The CDR3 bases are TGCGCCAGCGGGATAGGGGGCTACAATGAGCAGTTCTTC.

The chain joins TRBV7-7 to TRBJ2-5; 9 bases align to TRBD2. CDR1 and CDR2 from the germline V gene are SSHAT and FNYEAQ (reference sequence). The CDR3 extends over 15 amino acids. The V and J ends lost 3 bases and 4 bases, in that order; junction bases with no gene match: 6. CDR3 nucleotides: TGTGCCAGCAGCTTGAGTATTAGCGGGGGAGAGACCCAGTACTTC. It is translated as CASSLSISGGETQYF.

The rearrangement uses TRBV7-9 and TRBJ2-1; D remains ambiguous. Germline CDR1 reads SEHNR; CDR2 reads FQNEAQ (reference sequence). The germline V and J ends were trimmed by 5 bases and 7 bases, with 12 bases remaining between them. The CDR3 is 13 amino acids. This CDR3 reads CASSAPPANEQFF. The CDR3 DNA sequence: TGTGCCAGCAGCGCTCCGCCAGCGAATGAGCAGTTCTTC. Together with reference TRBV7-9 and TRBJ2-1, the CDR3 gives the full variable domain: DTGVSQNPRHKITKRGQNVTFRCDPISEHNRLYWYRQTLGQGPEFLTYFQNEAQLEKSRLLSDRFSAERPKGSFSTLEIQRTEQGDSAMYLCASSAPPANEQFFGPGTRLTVL.

This chain joins TRBV6-1 and TRBJ1-5; D gene ambiguous. The CDR3 extends over 16 amino acids. In germline, CDR1 is MNHNS, CDR2 SASEGT. V lost 1 base and J 2 bases, leaving 12 bases between the germline ends. The CDR3 loop reads CASSEDNPRGNQPQHF. CDR3 nucleotide sequence: TGTGCCAGCAGTGAAGACAACCCTAGGGGCAATCAGCCCCAGCATTTT.

The DNA for the CDR3 is TGTGCCAGCGCCCTAAAGAGCTCCTATAATTCACCCCTCCACTTT. It codes for CASALKSSYNSPLHF. This chain uses TRBV5-8 with TRBJ1-6; D is unresolved. There are 15 residues in the CDR3. The V end lost 7 bases, the J end lost 0 bases, and 11 bases lay between the germline ends. Germline CDR1 reads SGHTS; CDR2 reads YDEGEE.

V gene TRBV5-1 combines with J gene TRBJ1-2, with TRBD1 matching over 10 bases. CDR3 length equals 13 residues. The germline gives CDR1 SGHRS, CDR2 YFSETQ. V trimming: 4 bases; J trimming: 7 bases; junction bases outside the gene matches: 4. The CDR3 sequence is CASSGDRGTGYTF. The DNA of the CDR3 is TGCGCCAGCAGCGGGGACAGGGGAACTGGCTACACCTTC. The full variable domain, its missing parts supplied by reference TRBV5-1 and TRBJ1-2, is KAGVTQTPRYLIKTRGQQVTLSCSPISGHRSVSWYQQTPGQGLQFLFEYFSETQRNKGNFPGRFSGRQFSNSRSEMNVSTLELGDSALYLCASSGDRGTGYTFGSGTRLTVV.

The genes are TRBV24-1 and TRBJ2-7; TRBD2 is a possible D gene (5 bases). The CDR3 length is 13 residues. V was clipped by 1 base and J by 4 bases, with 7 bases between them. Looked up from germline, CDR1 is KGHDR and CDR2 is SFDVKD. The CDR3 protein is CATSDLGSYEQYF. The DNA for the CDR3 is TGTGCCACCAGTGATTTAGGGAGTTACGAGCAGTACTTC.

This rearrangement joins TRBV6-1 to TRBJ1-1; D gene uncertain. This CDR3 has 14 amino acids. The germline V gene has CDR1 MNHNS and CDR2 SASEGT. Trimming shortened V by 7 bases and J by 0 bases, and 12 bases separated the two germline ends. The CDR3 nucleotides are TGTGCCAGCATGGGAGGGCCGCTGAACACTGAAGCTTTCTTT. Protein: CASMGGPLNTEAFF.

This chain links TRBV5-8 with TRBJ1-5, with D maybe TRBD1 (6 bases). With 0 bases removed from V and 3 bases from J, the gap between germline ends came to 7 bases. The germline V gene has CDR1 SGHTS and CDR2 YDEGEE. The CDR3 runs to 14 residues. In DNA form, the CDR3 reads TGTGCCAGCAGCTTGGGGACAGACAATCAGCCCCAGCATTTT. Protein: CASSLGTDNQPQHF.

The chain links TRBV10-3 to TRBJ1-1; D unclear. From germline, CDR1 is ENHRY and CDR2 SYGVKD. The CDR3 runs 14 residues. Deletions cut 10 bases from V and 0 bases from J, with 15 bases between. The CDR3 protein is CATLRGGLNTEAFF. Written as DNA, the CDR3 is TGTGCCACCCTACGTGGTGGGCTGAACACTGAAGCTTTCTTT.

J is TRBJ1-2 and V is TRBV30; TRBD1 matches at 12 bases. The junction had 6 bases not matched to a gene; V was cut back by 4 bases and J by 6 bases. The CDR3 spans 14 residues. The germline V gene encodes CDR1 GTSNPN and CDR2 SVGIG (reference sequence). CDR3 sequence reads: CAWNSGTGGHGYTF. CDR3 nucleotide sequence: TGTGCCTGGAATTCCGGGACAGGGGGCCATGGCTACACCTTC. Drawing the rest from reference TRBV30 and TRBJ1-2, the complete variable domain is SQTIHQWPATLVQPVGSPLSLECTVEGTSNPNLYWYRQAAGRGLQLLFYSVGIGQISSEVPQNLSASRPQDRQFILSSKKLLLSDSGFYLCAWNSGTGGHGYTFGSGTRLTVV.

This chain joins TRBV21-1 and TRBJ2-2. TRBV21-1 is given as a pseudogene. This CDR3 spans 14 amino acids. The CDR3 sequence: CASRAVQNTGELFF. Written as DNA, the CDR3 is TGTGCCAGCCGGGCGGTTCAGAACACCGGGGAGCTGTTTTTT.

J is TRBJ2-7 and V is TRBV4-3, with unresolved D. CDR3 length: 16 amino acids. With 0 bases removed from V and 0 bases from J, the gap between germline ends came to 12 bases. From germline, CDR1 is LGHNA and CDR2 YSLEER. In DNA form, the CDR3 reads TGCGCCAGCAGCCAAGAGGGGTCGGCTAGCTCCTACGAGCAGTACTTC. As protein: CASSQEGSASSYEQYF.

The rearrangement uses TRBV3-1 (or the pseudogene TRBV3-2) and TRBJ1-2; D is perhaps TRBD1 (5 bases). Germline assignment: CDR1 LGHDT and CDR2 YNNKEL (reference sequence). This CDR3 contains 14 residues. V lost 1 base and J lost 7, with 13 bases in between. The DNA for the CDR3 is TGTGCCAGCAGCCAAGGCCGGCAGGGAGGTGGCTACACCTTC. Translated: CASSQGRQGGGYTF.

The chain has TRBV11-3 and TRBJ2-5; TRBD1 aligns across 10 bases. With V trimmed by 4 bases and J by 6 bases, 5 bases remained unmatched. The CDR3 runs 14 residues. Germline-derived CDR1 and CDR2 are SGHNT and YENEEA. The CDR3 region is CASSSGQGWKTQYF. CDR3 DNA: TGTGCCAGCAGCTCGGGACAGGGGTGGAAGACCCAGTACTTC.

The rearrangement uses TRBV18 and TRBJ1-2; D perhaps matches TRBD1 (6 bases). The CDR3 sequence is 14 residues long. The V end lost 3 bases, the J end lost 6 bases, and 14 bases lay between the germline ends. CDR1 is KGHSH, CDR2 LQKENI, per germline. CDR3 in amino acids: CASSPLGQNNGYTF. CDR3 DNA: TGTGCCAGCTCACCCCTAGGACAGAATAATGGCTACACCTTC.

The genes are TRBV27 and TRBJ2-7, with 7 positions matching TRBD1. The CDR3 loop spans 15 amino acids. CDR1 is MNHEY, CDR2 SMNVEV, per germline (reference sequence). The ends lost 0 bases at V and 2 bases at J; junction bases unmatched: 4. Here the CDR3 reads CASSLSRQGPYEQYF. CDR3 DNA sequence: TGTGCCAGCAGTTTATCTAGACAGGGCCCCTACGAGCAGTACTTC.

The chain employs TRBV19 and TRBJ1-4; 9 bases agree with TRBD1. The trim removed 5 bases at V and 10 bases at J, leaving 8 bases unmatched. Germline CDR1 and CDR2: LNHDA and SQIVND (reference sequence). This CDR3 region has 14 residues. CDR3: CASSPRDRVRKLFF. CDR3 DNA: TGTGCCAGTAGTCCGCGGGACAGGGTGCGAAAACTGTTTTTT.

This chain uses TRBV19 with TRBJ1-2; 9 bases are shared with TRBD1. The CDR3 is made up of 16 amino acids. The V gene's germline CDR1 is LNHDA and CDR2 SQIVND (reference sequence). Losses at the gene ends were 5 bases for V and 8 bases for J; bases not matched to a gene: 15. As DNA, the CDR3 is TGTGCCAGTAGTCGCCCGGGACAGGGATTGTTGTACGGCTACACCTTC. Translating it yields CASSRPGQGLLYGYTF. Full variable domain (missing parts from reference TRBV19 and TRBJ1-2): DGGITQSPKYLFRKEGQNVTLSCEQNLNHDAMYWYRQDPGQGLRLIYYSQIVNDFQKGDIAEGYSVSREKKESFPLTVTSAQKNPTAFYLCASSRPGQGLLYGYTFGSGTRLTVV.

This clone was recorded once. The chain carries TRBV5-1 and TRBJ1-6; maybe TRBD1 (5 bases). The CDR3 length is 15 residues. CDR1 and CDR2 (germline): SGHRS, YFSETQ. V was trimmed by 5 bases and J by 6 bases, leaving 15 bases between them. CDR3 amino acids: CASRTGTEGNSPLHF. The CDR3 DNA follows: TGCGCCAGCAGGACCGGGACCGAGGGTAATTCACCCCTCCACTTT.